This TCR beta chain was observed in a study of blood T cell repertoires in COVID-19. Only one count was recorded for this clone. Adults between about 18 and 95 years of age took part from approximately 24 US areas. Membership in each cohort depended on participant-reported clinical history. With V trimmed by 3 bases and J by 4 bases, 6 bases remained unmatched. The CDR3 contains 16 residues. Germline V gene data show CDR1 as SGDLS and CDR2 as YYNGEE. Sequencing used immunoSEQ multiplex PCR; TCRdb keeps in-frame clones, though not all of them. The table records around 230,000 clones, around 86% of them present only once.

The TCR was taken from a woman in her 40s with acute COVID-19. The V and J genes are TRBV9 and TRBJ2-1; TRBD2 matches 11 bases. Sequencing was performed on PBMCs or T cells enriched from blood (not recorded which). The CDR3 coding sequence is TGTGCCAGCAGCGCGACCGGGACTAGCGGATACAATGAGCAGTTCTTC. Its protein product is CASSATGTSGYNEQFF.